One and the same sample provided the 8 T cell receptor beta chains below, sequenced in a study of blood T cell repertoires in COVID-19. Measured with immunoSEQ multiplex PCR; TCRdb has only the in-frame clones, and not every one. This table holds some 60,000 clones, about 92% found once. Material: peripheral blood. The receptors were sampled from a man aged 55 to 69 with acute or convalescent COVID-19.

This sequence joins TRBV29-1 and TRBJ2-1; 10 bases agree with TRBD1. Germline CDR1 reads SQVTM; CDR2 reads ANQGSEA. The CDR3 extends over 13 amino acids. V gave up 4 bases and J gave up 8 bases; unmatched junction bases: 5. CDR3 region: CSVVRDRGYEQFF. Written as DNA, the CDR3 is TGCAGCGTTGTTAGGGACAGGGGCTATGAGCAGTTCTTC.

The chain carries TRBV5-6 and TRBJ1-2; 7 bases are shared with TRBD1. Germline loops: CDR1 SGHDT, CDR2 YYEEEE. There are 14 residues in the CDR3. V lost 4 bases and J lost 4; bases outside the gene matches: 7. The CDR3 DNA follows: TGTGCCAGCAGCCCGGACAGGCGACCCTATGGCTACACCTTC. Encoded protein: CASSPDRRPYGYTF.

V gene TRBV12-5 combines with J gene TRBJ2-1; possibly TRBD1 for D (6 bases). The CDR3 covers 14 residues. V lost 5 bases and J 2 bases, leaving 10 bases between the germline ends. Germline V lookup: CDR1 LGHNT, CDR2 FRNRAP. CDR3 residues: CASGSGQTYNEQFF. Here the CDR3 DNA reads TGTGCTAGTGGTAGCGGACAGACCTACAATGAGCAGTTCTTC.

The V call is TRBV5-8, the J call TRBJ1-3, with TRBD1 matching 7 bases. The germline CDR1 and CDR2 sequences are SGHTS and YDEGEE. The J segment lost 0 bases and the V segment lost 5 bases, leaving 14 bases of the junction unmatched. The CDR3 covers 18 residues. Here the CDR3 reads CASSYTGTAEYSGNTIYF. The CDR3 nucleotides read TGTGCCAGCAGTTATACCGGGACAGCGGAATACTCTGGAAACACCATATATTTT. Filled out from reference TRBV5-8 and TRBJ1-3, the complete variable domain reads EAGVTQSPTHLIKTRGQQATLRCSPISGHTSVYWYQQALGLGLQFLLWYDEGEERNRGNFPPRFSGRQFPNYSSELNVNALELEDSALYLCASSYTGTAEYSGNTIYFGEGSWLTVV.

V gene TRBV6-5 combines with J gene TRBJ2-1, with D possibly being TRBD2 (5 bases). The germline V gene encodes CDR1 MNHEY and CDR2 SVGAGI. V lost 10 bases, J lost 3 bases, and 16 bases lay in between. The CDR3 is 14 residues long. CDR3 protein: CATRRGIFYNEQFF. The CDR3 nucleotides read TGTGCCACGCGGAGAGGGATTTTCTACAATGAGCAGTTCTTC.

The CDR3 DNA follows: TGTGCCAGCAGCAAAGCGCTTTTGGGCAGGGGAGATGGCTACACCTTC. Protein product: CASSKALLGRGDGYTF. The chain recombines TRBV21-1 with TRBJ1-2; TRBD1, the table's D call, lacks a check against the DNA. TRBV21-1 is a pseudogene locus. The CDR3 length is 16 residues.

V usage is TRBV14 and J usage is TRBJ1-2; no reliable D call. V lost 4 bases to trimming and J lost 5 bases, with 5 bases between them. The CDR3 totals 11 residues. Germline V gene sequence: CDR1 SGHDN, CDR2 FVKESK. This chain's CDR3 is CASSPGYGYTF. CDR3 bases: TGTGCCAGCAGCCCGGGGTATGGCTACACCTTC.

The chain recombines TRBV7-8 with TRBJ2-1, with D possibly being TRBD2 (5 bases). Trimming cost V 5 bases and J 3 bases, with 11 bases left between them. CDR1 and CDR2 from the germline V gene are SGHVS and FQNEAQ. This CDR3 comprises 14 residues. CDR3 DNA sequence: TGTGCCAGCAGCGCGGACGGGATCTACAATGAGCAGTTCTTC. Protein product: CASSADGIYNEQFF.